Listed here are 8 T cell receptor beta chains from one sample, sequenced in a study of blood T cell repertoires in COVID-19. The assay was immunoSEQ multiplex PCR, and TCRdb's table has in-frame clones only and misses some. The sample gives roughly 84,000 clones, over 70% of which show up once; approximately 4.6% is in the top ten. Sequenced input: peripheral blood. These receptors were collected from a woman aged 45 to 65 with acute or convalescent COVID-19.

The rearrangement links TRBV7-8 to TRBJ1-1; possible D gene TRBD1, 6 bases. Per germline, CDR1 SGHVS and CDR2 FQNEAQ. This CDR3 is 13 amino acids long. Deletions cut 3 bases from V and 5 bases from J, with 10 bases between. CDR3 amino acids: CASSLTGRTEAFF. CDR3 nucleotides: TGTGCCAGCAGCTTGACAGGCCGGACTGAAGCTTTCTTT.

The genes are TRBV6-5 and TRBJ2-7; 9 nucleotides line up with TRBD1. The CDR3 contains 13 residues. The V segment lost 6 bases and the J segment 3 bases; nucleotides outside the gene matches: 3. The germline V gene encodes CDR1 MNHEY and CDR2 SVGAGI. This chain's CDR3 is CASRTGGGYEQYF. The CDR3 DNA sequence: TGTGCCAGCAGGACAGGGGGAGGCTACGAGCAGTACTTC.

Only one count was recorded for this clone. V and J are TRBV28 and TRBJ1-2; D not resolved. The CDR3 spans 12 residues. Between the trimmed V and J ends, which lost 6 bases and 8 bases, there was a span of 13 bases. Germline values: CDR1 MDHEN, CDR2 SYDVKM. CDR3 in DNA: TGTGCCAGCAGCAATCCGGGTTACGGCTACACCTTC. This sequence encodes CASSNPGYGYTF.

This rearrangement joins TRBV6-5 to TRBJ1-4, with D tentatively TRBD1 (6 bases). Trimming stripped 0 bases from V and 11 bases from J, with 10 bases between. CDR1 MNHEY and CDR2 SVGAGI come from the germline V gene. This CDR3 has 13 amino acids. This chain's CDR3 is CASSYSTQGKLFF. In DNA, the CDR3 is TGTGCCAGCAGTTACTCGACCCAGGGGAAACTGTTTTTT.

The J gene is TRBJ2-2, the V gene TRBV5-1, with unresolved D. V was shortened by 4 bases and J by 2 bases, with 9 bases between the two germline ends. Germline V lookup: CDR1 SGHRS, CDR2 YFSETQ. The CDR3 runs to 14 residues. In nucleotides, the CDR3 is TGCGCCAGCAGCCCTAGACCCAACACCGGGGAGCTGTTTTTT. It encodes CASSPRPNTGELFF.

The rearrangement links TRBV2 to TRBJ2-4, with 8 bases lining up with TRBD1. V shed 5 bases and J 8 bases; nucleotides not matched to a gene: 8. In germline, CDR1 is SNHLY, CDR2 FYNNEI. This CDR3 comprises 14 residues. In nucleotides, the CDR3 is TGTGCCAGCAGTTTCCTAGGGACAGGAGACATTCAGTACTTC. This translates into CASSFLGTGDIQYF.

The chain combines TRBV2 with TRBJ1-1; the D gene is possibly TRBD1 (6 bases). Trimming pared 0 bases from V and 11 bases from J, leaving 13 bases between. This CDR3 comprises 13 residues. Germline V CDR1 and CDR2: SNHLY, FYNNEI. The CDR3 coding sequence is TGTGCCAGCAGTGAAGCCGCCCAGGGGCTCGCTTTCTTT. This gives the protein CASSEAAQGLAFF.

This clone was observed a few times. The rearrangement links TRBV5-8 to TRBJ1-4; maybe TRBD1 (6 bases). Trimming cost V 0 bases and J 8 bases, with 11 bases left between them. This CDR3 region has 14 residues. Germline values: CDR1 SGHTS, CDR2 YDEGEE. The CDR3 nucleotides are TGTGCCAGCAGCTTGGGACAGGTGCGCGAAAAACTGTTTTTT. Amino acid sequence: CASSLGQVREKLFF.